The 25 T cell receptor beta chains below come from one sample, sequenced in a study of Ad26.COV2.S vaccination and SARS-CoV-2 variants. Treatment in this sample: roughly 18 received Ad26.COV2.S at low or high dose, single or two shots; five or six received placebo; per-sample allocation not given. Collection of samples fell on day 63 after the first vaccine or placebo injection. TCRdb's copy holds only in-frame clones and misses some; the assay was immunoSEQ multiplex PCR. This sample has about 350,000 clones, with about 85% found just once. The sequenced sample was peripheral blood, obtained in a trial of Ad26.COV2.S vaccine versus placebo. The receptor source for this set is a person aged 18-60 years who received the Ad26.COV2.S COVID-19 vaccine or a placebo.

The chain joins TRBV3-1 (or the pseudogene TRBV3-2) to TRBJ1-6, with D perhaps TRBD1 (5 bases). This CDR3 has 14 residues. Trimming took 5 bases from V and 7 from J, leaving 12 bases between them. From germline, CDR1 is LGHDT and CDR2 YNNKEL (reference sequence). The CDR3 DNA reads TGTGCCAGCAGCGACGGATGGGGGAATTCACCCCTCCACTTT. Amino acid sequence: CASSDGWGNSPLHF.

The chain combines TRBV9 with TRBJ1-2, with D possibly TRBD1 on 5 matching bases. V was pared by 0 bases and J by 5 bases, with 11 bases between. Germline V gene sequence: CDR1 SGDLS, CDR2 YYNGEE. CDR3 length: 14 residues. CDR3 sequence: CASSVASTGYGYTF. In DNA form, the CDR3 reads TGTGCCAGCAGCGTAGCGTCCACAGGATATGGCTACACCTTC.

The count of this clone is one. The V call is TRBV4-1, the J call TRBJ1-5, with D maybe TRBD1 (5 bases). V was trimmed by 3 bases and J by 5 bases, leaving 20 bases between them. From germline, CDR1 is MGHRA and CDR2 YSYEKL. The CDR3 runs 17 residues. DNA of the CDR3: TGCGCCAGCAGCCAGGGGGGGGTCCCCCGCAGCGATCAGCCCCAGCATTTT. Its translation: CASSQGGVPRSDQPQHF.

This clone was seen once. The chain recombines TRBV5-1 with TRBJ2-3; tentatively, D is TRBD1 (5 bases). This CDR3 is 15 amino acids long. CDR1 is SGHRS, CDR2 YFSETQ, per germline. V lost 7 bases, J lost 3 bases, and 18 bases lay in between. CDR3 nucleotide sequence: TGCGCCAGCTTAAGAGGAGACGACAGTACAGATACGCAGTATTTT. Translating gives CASLRGDDSTDTQYF.

J is TRBJ1-5 and V is TRBV2; D remains ambiguous. The CDR3 spans 13 residues. The V and J ends lost 10 bases and 0 bases respectively, with 10 bases between them. The V gene's germline CDR1 is SNHLY and CDR2 FYNNEI. This chain's CDR3 is CATKLSSNQPQHF. In nucleotides, the CDR3 is TGTGCCACCAAGCTCAGTAGCAATCAGCCCCAGCATTTT.

V is TRBV27 and J is TRBJ1-2; D remains unclear. Germline CDR1 reads MNHEY; CDR2 reads SMNVEV (reference sequence). With 6 bases removed from V and 1 base from J, the gap between germline ends came to 15 bases. The CDR3 extends over 15 amino acids. This CDR3 reads CASSLTRTGNYGYTF. The CDR3 region has the DNA TGTGCCAGCAGCCTGACCCGGACGGGTAACTATGGCTACACCTTC.

The chain is built from TRBV5-4 and TRBJ2-2; D may be TRBD1 or TRBD2 (6 bases each). Looked up from germline, CDR1 is SGHNT and CDR2 is YYREEE (reference sequence). CDR3 length: 16 residues. V was trimmed by 0 bases and J by 5 bases, leaving 14 bases between them. The CDR3, as DNA: TGTGCCAGCAGCTTGGAGGGGGGACTGGGGACCGGGGAGCTGTTTTTT. This codes for CASSLEGGLGTGELFF.

The CDR3 sequence is CASSGQVSGYTF. The DNA for the CDR3 is TGTGCCAGCAGTGGCCAGGTTAGCGGCTACACCTTC. The V gene is TRBV6-2 or TRBV6-3, the J gene TRBJ1-2; no definite D call. The CDR3 consists of 12 residues. V lost 5 bases and J lost 8, with 12 bases in between. Germline CDR1 and CDR2: MNHEY and SVGEGT.

In its sample, this clone was seen a few times. The chain has TRBV2 and TRBJ2-7; 10 bases agree with TRBD2. Unmatched junction bases numbered 4, after V lost 6 bases and J lost 2 bases. This CDR3 is built from 14 residues. Germline V gene lookup returns CDR1 SNHLY and CDR2 FYNNEI. The CDR3 sequence: CASSVLAGAYEQYF. The CDR3 nucleotides are TGTGCCAGCAGCGTCCTAGCGGGAGCCTACGAGCAGTACTTC.

This rearrangement joins TRBV30 to TRBJ2-5, with D uncertain. The ends were cut back, 3 bases at V and 7 bases at J, with 15 bases in the middle. CDR1 is GTSNPN, CDR2 SVGIG, per germline (reference sequence). The CDR3 consists of 13 residues. This CDR3 reads CAWSVERVWTQYF. The CDR3 coding sequence is TGTGCCTGGAGCGTAGAAAGGGTTTGGACCCAGTACTTC.

The CDR3 sequence is CASSSSTGNTEAFF. The CDR3 region has the DNA TGTGCCAGCAGCTCCTCAACAGGGAACACTGAAGCTTTCTTT. The chain recombines TRBV7-9 with TRBJ1-1, with a possible D match to TRBD1 (5 bases). Trimming shortened V by 4 bases and J by 1 base, and 10 bases separated the two germline ends. The CDR3 runs to 14 residues. Germline CDR1 reads SEHNR; CDR2 reads FQNEAQ (reference sequence). Full variable domain (rest looked up from reference TRBV7-9 and TRBJ1-1): DTGVSQNPRHKITKRGQNVTFRCDPISEHNRLYWYRQTLGQGPEFLTYFQNEAQLEKSRLLSDRFSAERPKGSFSTLEIQRTEQGDSAMYLCASSSSTGNTEAFFGQGTRLTVV.

The V gene is TRBV19, the J gene TRBJ1-5; no firm D call. CDR1 is LNHDA and CDR2 is SQIVND in the germline V gene (reference sequence). Trimming took off 0 bases at V and 7 bases at J, with 13 bases between the two ends. The CDR3 is 15 amino acids. The CDR3 here is CASSIDYVNRQPQHF. The CDR3 DNA sequence: TGTGCCAGTAGTATAGACTATGTCAATAGGCAGCCCCAGCATTTT.

The chain carries TRBV3-1 (or the pseudogene TRBV3-2) and TRBJ1-1, with 9 bases identical to TRBD1. This CDR3 is 16 amino acids long. V trimming: 3 bases; J trimming: 1 base; junction bases outside the gene matches: 6. CDR1 LGHDT and CDR2 YNNKEL come from the germline V gene (reference sequence). The CDR3 DNA is TGTGCCAGCAGCCACTTTCCGGGACAGGGGAACACTGAAGCTTTCTTT. Protein sequence: CASSHFPGQGNTEAFF.

The J gene is TRBJ2-2, the V gene TRBV5-1; 9 bases map to TRBD1. The CDR3 sequence is 14 residues long. Germline loops: CDR1 SGHRS, CDR2 YFSETQ. Unmatched junction bases numbered 4, after V lost 7 bases and J lost 3 bases. The CDR3 bases are TGCGCCAGCCGGGACAGGGATGACACCGGGGAGCTGTTTTTT. This translates into CASRDRDDTGELFF.

This clone occurred a few times. This chain connects TRBV7-9 to TRBJ1-3, with D unclear. The CDR3 consists of 15 residues. CDR1 is SEHNR, CDR2 FQNEAQ, per germline (reference sequence). Trimming took 4 bases from V and 0 from J, leaving 10 bases between them. The CDR3 nucleotides are TGTGCCAGCAGCTCAAGGACCCTCTCTGGAAACACCATATATTTT. Translating it yields CASSSRTLSGNTIYF.

The chain links TRBV6-2 or TRBV6-3 to TRBJ1-2; 12 nucleotides agree with TRBD1. Unmatched junction bases numbered 0, after V lost 2 bases and J lost 8 bases. Germline CDR1 MNHEY, CDR2 SVGEGT. The CDR3 length is 13 residues. CDR3: CASSYGTGGGYTF. The CDR3, as DNA: TGTGCCAGCAGTTACGGGACAGGGGGCGGCTACACCTTC.

This sequence joins TRBV4-2 and TRBJ2-1; maybe TRBD2 (6 bases). CDR3 length: 12 amino acids. The V and J ends lost 4 bases and 7 bases respectively, with 8 bases between them. The V gene's germline CDR1 is LGHNA and CDR2 YNFKEQ. The CDR3 region is CASSRGVNEQFF. DNA for the CDR3: TGTGCCAGCAGCCGGGGGGTGAATGAGCAGTTCTTC.

This clone is a singleton in its sample. Here the CDR3 DNA reads TGCGCCAGCAGCACAGGACTAGCAGGAGCCTACGAGCAGTACTTC. Translation gives CASSTGLAGAYEQYF. This sequence joins TRBV5-1 and TRBJ2-7, with 8 nucleotides matching TRBD2. Germline CDR1 SGHRS, CDR2 YFSETQ. This CDR3 spans 15 amino acids. Losses at the gene ends were 4 bases for V and 2 bases for J; bases not matched to a gene: 8.

The rearrangement joins TRBV4-3 to TRBJ1-6; D gene ambiguous. With 2 bases removed from V and 6 bases from J, the gap between germline ends came to 17 bases. The CDR3 loop spans 17 amino acids. The germline CDR1 and CDR2 sequences are LGHNA and YSLEER. CDR3 amino acids: CASSQLFYIESNSPLHF. CDR3 nucleotides: TGCGCCAGCAGCCAACTCTTCTATATAGAAAGTAATTCACCCCTCCACTTT.

The chain links TRBV5-1 to TRBJ2-7; 8 bases are shared with TRBD2. V dropped 0 bases and J dropped 6; count of bases not matched to a gene: 5. Germline CDR1 and CDR2: SGHRS and YFSETQ. This CDR3 contains 14 residues. CDR3 DNA sequence: TGCGCCAGCAGCTTGGCTAGCGGGTTAGGCGAGCAGTACTTC. This codes for CASSLASGLGEQYF.

CDR3 sequence: CASSVELAGGSYNEQFF. CDR3 DNA sequence: TGTGCCAGCAGCGTAGAACTAGCGGGAGGCTCCTACAATGAGCAGTTCTTC. The chain has TRBV9 and TRBJ2-1; 12 nucleotides match TRBD2. Germline V gene lookup returns CDR1 SGDLS and CDR2 YYNGEE. J gave up 0 bases and V 0 bases, and 1 base lay outside the gene matches. The CDR3 has 17 amino acids. Combining the CDR3 with reference TRBV9 and TRBJ2-1 gives the whole variable domain DSGVTQTPKHLITATGQRVTLRCSPRSGDLSVYWYQQSLDQGLQFLIQYYNGEERAKGNILERFSAQQFPDLHSELNLSSLELGDSALYFCASSVELAGGSYNEQFFGPGTRLTVL.

The chain is built from TRBV11-3 and TRBJ2-5; D gene uncertain. Trimming removed 0 bases from V and 0 bases from J, with 2 bases in between. The CDR3 is made up of 13 amino acids. CDR1 is SGHNT and CDR2 is YENEEA in the germline V gene. The CDR3 DNA is TGTGCCAGCAGCTTAGAGTACCAAGAGACCCAGTACTTC. This sequence encodes CASSLEYQETQYF.

The chain is built from TRBV29-1 and TRBJ2-1; D possibly corresponds to TRBD1 (6 bases). The CDR3 sequence is 12 residues long. V gave up 4 bases and J gave up 7 bases, with 11 bases separating them. Germline V lookup: CDR1 SQVTM, CDR2 ANQGSEA. The CDR3, as DNA: TGCAGCGTTGCACAGGGCTGGAATGAGCAGTTCTTC. Encoded protein: CSVAQGWNEQFF.

Written as DNA, the CDR3 is TGTGCCAGCAGCTCCGTGAAGGGCGGGAGGTACTACGAGCAGTACTTC. As protein: CASSSVKGGRYYEQYF. The V and J genes are TRBV11-2 and TRBJ2-7; TRBD2 matches 8 bases. CDR1 is SGHAT and CDR2 is FQNNGV in the germline V gene. The V and J ends lost 4 bases and 3 bases, in that order; junction bases with no gene match: 11. The CDR3 loop spans 16 amino acids.

The chain carries TRBV27 and TRBJ2-7, with TRBD1 matching 7 bases. CDR1 and CDR2 from the germline V gene are MNHEY and SMNVEV (reference sequence). Unmatched junction bases numbered 5, after V lost 3 bases and J lost 6 bases. The CDR3 is 13 amino acids. This chain's CDR3 is CASSFLGQLEQYF. CDR3 nucleotide sequence: TGTGCCAGCAGTTTTTTGGGACAGCTCGAGCAGTACTTC.